The 8 T cell receptor beta chains listed next were all sequenced from one sample in a study of blood T cell repertoires in COVID-19 (dated by TCRdb to the early 2020s). Receptors were amplified or captured by the immunoSEQ multiplex PCR assay. As stored in TCRdb, this immuneACCESS dataset retains in-frame rearrangements with V and J assigned. A fraction of the clones does not appear; measured against another copy, unresolved V genes explain less than half of the discrepancy, and the remainder lacks a known reason. The sample yields 150,000 to 200,000 clones; about 80% were counted once. Together, the top ten hold 6.5% to 7% of the sample. The sequenced sample was peripheral blood. The origin of the receptors is a man in his 70s with active or convalescent COVID-19.

V and J are TRBV4-2 and TRBJ2-4, with 7 bases matching TRBD1. Germline loops: CDR1 LGHNA, CDR2 YNFKEQ. J was trimmed by 9 bases and V by 1 base; bases with no gene match: 9. The CDR3 totals 15 residues. The CDR3 loop reads CASSQGIGQEAIQYF. The CDR3 nucleotides read TGTGCCAGCAGCCAAGGGATTGGACAGGAAGCCATTCAGTACTTC.

This clone occurred a few times. The chain employs TRBV6-5 and TRBJ2-1; 12 bases line up with TRBD2. The CDR3 sequence is 15 residues long. The junction had 4 bases not matched to a gene; V was cut back by 7 bases and J by 3 bases. Germline CDR1 and CDR2: MNHEY and SVGAGI. This CDR3 reads CASIPGLAGYNEQFF. The DNA for the CDR3 is TGTGCCAGCATCCCGGGACTAGCGGGCTACAATGAGCAGTTCTTC.

This chain links TRBV19 with TRBJ1-5, with 7 bases lining up with TRBD1. This CDR3 comprises 18 residues. After removal of 5 bases from V and 6 bases from J, the junction contained 19 bases not matched to a gene. The germline CDR1 and CDR2 sequences are LNHDA and SQIVND (reference sequence). DNA of the CDR3: TGTGCCAGTAGTGCCCGACAGGGAAGTAGGAATTTGGGTCAGCCCCAGCATTTT. Translation: CASSARQGSRNLGQPQHF.

The chain is built from TRBV5-1 and TRBJ2-5; TRBD2 aligns across 7 bases. The trim removed 2 bases at V and 4 bases at J, leaving 2 bases unmatched. This CDR3 has 13 amino acids. The germline V gene has CDR1 SGHRS and CDR2 YFSETQ. CDR3 DNA sequence: TGCGCCAGCAGCTTATGGGGGGGAGAGACCCAGTACTTC. This codes for CASSLWGGETQYF. Supplemented by reference TRBV5-1 and TRBJ2-5, the full variable domain reads KAGVTQTPRYLIKTRGQQVTLSCSPISGHRSVSWYQQTPGQGLQFLFEYFSETQRNKGNFPGRFSGRQFSNSRSEMNVSTLELGDSALYLCASSLWGGETQYFGPGTRLLVL.

The chain carries TRBV7-9 and TRBJ1-2; TRBD1 matches at 7 bases. V dropped 5 bases and J dropped 5; count of bases not matched to a gene: 5. The length of the CDR3 is 13 residues. The germline CDR1 and CDR2 sequences are SEHNR and FQNEAQ (reference sequence). The CDR3 DNA is TGTGCCAGCAGCCAGGGGGAAAGTTATGGCTACACCTTC. This translates into CASSQGESYGYTF.

J is TRBJ2-6 and V is TRBV7-6; D call uncertain. The length of the CDR3 is 14 residues. CDR1 SGHVS and CDR2 FNYEAQ come from the germline V gene. V was shortened by 6 bases and J by 3 bases, with 9 bases between the two germline ends. CDR3: CASRPEVGANVLTF. The CDR3 DNA is TGTGCCAGCAGACCAGAGGTTGGGGCCAACGTCCTGACTTTC. Combining the CDR3 with reference TRBV7-6 and TRBJ2-6 gives the whole variable domain GAGVSQSPRYKVTKRGQDVALRCDPISGHVSLYWYRQALGQGPEFLTYFNYEAQQDKSGLPNDRFSAERPEGSISTLTIQRTEQRDSAMYRCASRPEVGANVLTFGAGSRLTVL.

This clone has just one count. CDR3 sequence: CSTSGAGVNTGELFF. The CDR3 DNA sequence: TGCAGCACCTCCGGGGCGGGAGTGAACACCGGGGAGCTGTTTTTT. The rearrangement joins TRBV29-1 to TRBJ2-2, with 7 positions matching TRBD2. The length of the CDR3 is 15 residues. The junction had 10 bases not matched to a gene; V was cut back by 8 bases and J by 1 base. From germline, CDR1 is SQVTM and CDR2 ANQGSEA.

This clone came up a few times. The V and J genes are TRBV7-2 and TRBJ2-5; TRBD1 aligns across 10 bases. The V gene end was trimmed by 4 bases and the J gene end by 7 bases; junction bases not matched to a gene: 15. CDR3 size: 17 residues. Germline CDR1 reads SGHTA; CDR2 reads FQGNSA. CDR3 coding DNA: TGTGCCAGCAGCTCTTCACCGGGACAGGGGCTTCGCGGGACCCAGTACTTC. Translation: CASSSSPGQGLRGTQYF.